Listed below are T cell receptor beta chains from one sample, sequenced in a study of blood T cells in healthy people across ages. TCRdb used MiXCR to reprocess the 5' RACE reads, holding one entry per CDR3 protein. The table lists 700,000 to 850,000 distinct CDR3 sequences, 53% of them singletons, with approximately 40% in the top ten. The sample was blood. The receptors come from a man older than 75 in good health. Both conserved end residues are part of each CDR3. Fields, in order: V gene, D gene, J gene, clone size, CDR3 DNA, CDR3 protein. D genes are given only for firm matches. The size field is filled for only some rows; it gives once, few, many or a size class.

v_call: TRBV12-3/TRBV12-4; d_call: TRBD2; j_call: TRBJ2-1; clone_size: few; cdr3_nt: TGTGCCAGCAGCAGACTAGCGGGAGGGTTCAATGAGCAGTTCTTC; cdr3_aa: CASSRLAGGFNEQFF
v_call: TRBV3-1; d_call: .; j_call: TRBJ2-5; clone_size: .; cdr3_nt: TGTGCCAGCAGCCAAGAGCGAAGGGTCAATGAGCAGTACTTC; cdr3_aa: CASSQERRVNEQYF
v_call: TRBV12-3/TRBV12-4; d_call: .; j_call: TRBJ2-7; clone_size: .; cdr3_nt: TGTGCCTCCTCTGAGGGTGAGTGGACCTACGAGCAGTACTTC; cdr3_aa: CASSEGEWTYEQYF
v_call: TRBV7-2; d_call: .; j_call: TRBJ2-4; clone_size: .; cdr3_nt: TGTGCCAGCAGCCCGATGGGTAGCGGGACAGCCAAAACCATTCAGTACTTC; cdr3_aa: CASSPMGSGTAKTIQYF
v_call: TRBV3-1; d_call: .; j_call: TRBJ1-1; clone_size: .; cdr3_nt: TGTGCCAGCAGCCAAGATAGGGACTCGAACACTGAAGCTTTCTTT; cdr3_aa: CASSQDRDSNTEAFF
v_call: TRBV3-1; d_call: TRBD1; j_call: TRBJ1-2; clone_size: few; cdr3_nt: TGTGCCAGCAGCCAAAGGGGGACAGGGGCCGACTACACCTTC; cdr3_aa: CASSQRGTGADYTF
v_call: TRBV6-5; d_call: .; j_call: TRBJ1-3; clone_size: .; cdr3_nt: TGTGCCAGCAGGCGGACGGAATTAGGAAACACCATATATTTT; cdr3_aa: CASRRTELGNTIYF
v_call: TRBV29-1; d_call: TRBD1; j_call: TRBJ1-2; clone_size: .; cdr3_nt: TGCAGCGTCAAGACAGGGGGAGTTCGGGGCTACACCTTC; cdr3_aa: CSVKTGGVRGYTF
v_call: TRBV20-1; d_call: .; j_call: TRBJ2-1; clone_size: .; cdr3_nt: TGCAGTGCTAGAGCCGCCCTCAGGGACAATGAGCAGTTCTTC; cdr3_aa: CSARAALRDNEQFF
v_call: TRBV27; d_call: .; j_call: TRBJ1-5; clone_size: .; cdr3_nt: TGTGCCAGCAGTCCGCTGGGGCAGCCCCAGCATTTT; cdr3_aa: CASSPLGQPQHF
v_call: TRBV20-1; d_call: TRBD2; j_call: TRBJ2-3; clone_size: .; cdr3_nt: TGCAGTGCTCCCAAAGACCTCCTAGCGGGAGGGGAGAATTCAGCAGATACGCAGTATTTT; cdr3_aa: CSAPKDLLAGGENSADTQYF
v_call: TRBV20-1; d_call: .; j_call: TRBJ2-6; clone_size: many; cdr3_nt: TGCAGTGCTAGGGGTGGGGCCAACGTCCTGACTTTC; cdr3_aa: CSARGGANVLTF
v_call: TRBV7-2; d_call: .; j_call: TRBJ2-7; clone_size: .; cdr3_nt: TGTGCCACCGCAAATGGGGGTTACAATGAGCAGTACTTC; cdr3_aa: CATANGGYNEQYF
v_call: TRBV28; d_call: TRBD2; j_call: TRBJ2-1; clone_size: once; cdr3_nt: TGTGCCAGCAGTTTTAAGGCTAGCGGCTACAATGAGCAGTTCTTC; cdr3_aa: CASSFKASGYNEQFF